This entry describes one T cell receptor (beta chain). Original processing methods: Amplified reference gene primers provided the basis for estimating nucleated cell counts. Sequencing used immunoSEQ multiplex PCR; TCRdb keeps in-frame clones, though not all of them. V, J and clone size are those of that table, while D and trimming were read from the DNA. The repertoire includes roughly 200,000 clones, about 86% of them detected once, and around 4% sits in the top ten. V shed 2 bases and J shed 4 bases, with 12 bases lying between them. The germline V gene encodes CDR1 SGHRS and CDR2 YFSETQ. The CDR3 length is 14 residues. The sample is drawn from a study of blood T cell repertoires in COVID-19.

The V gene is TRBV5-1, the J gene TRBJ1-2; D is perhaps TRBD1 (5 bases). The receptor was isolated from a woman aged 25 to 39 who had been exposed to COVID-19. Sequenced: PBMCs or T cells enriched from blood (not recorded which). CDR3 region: CASSFSDRAYGYTF. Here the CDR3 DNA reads TGCGCCAGCAGCTTTTCCGACAGAGCCTATGGCTACACCTTC.